This TCR beta chain was retrieved from a study of T cells in Graves' hyperthyroidism and ophthalmopathy. Overall study findings and caveats: Most thyroid clonotypes expanded above 0.001 appeared in blood too.

Regions amplified from RNA transcripts were the TCR beta CDR3 regions. A set of HTBI primers served as the primers for a first-round RT-PCR of the TCR CDR3. One entry per CDR3 protein results from TCRdb running MiXCR on the multiplex PCR reads. Here the sample spans hundreds of thousands of distinct CDR3 sequences, roughly 18% being singletons. Uncontrolled infections, other autoimmune diseases, pregnancy or lactation led to exclusion of patients. Using around 10 ml of fresh peripheral blood, PBMCs were prepared. This clonotype was counted only a few times. The target antigen is unknown. Looked up from germline, CDR1 is MNHEY and CDR2 is SVGEGT. The CDR3 spans 13 residues. V lost 0 bases and J 7 bases, leaving 6 bases between the germline ends.

The clonotype originates from a woman between 18 and 30 years old with Graves' ophthalmopathy. Sequences were obtained from blood. The chain combines TRBV6-2 or TRBV6-3 with TRBJ2-2; D is uncertain. DNA for the CDR3: TGTGCCAGCAGTTACTCATTCGGCGGGGAGCTGTTTTTT. This codes for CASSYSFGGELFF.